This T cell receptor (beta chain) was captured by sequencing in a study of neurological immune-mediated disorders. General study results and limits: TCR clonal expansion peaked in HTLV-1-associated myelopathy patients and was lowest in multiple sclerosis patients.

On this clonotype itself: Antigen: not known.

The method for making cDNA was 5'RACE, and it used 10-nucleotide random UMIs. TCRdb fed the 5' RACE reads into MiXCR, producing one record per CDR3 protein. The sample gives around 60,000 distinct CDR3 sequences, approximately 3.6% of which show up once; 7.1% is in the top ten. The sequencing input was PBMCs. This receptor was taken from an older woman with multiple sclerosis.

CDR3 in DNA: TGTGCCAGCAGCCTTCTAGGGACTAGTATAATCGAGCAGTACTTC. Translated, it gives CASSLLGTSIIEQYF. The chain uses TRBV3-1 and TRBJ2-7, with 8 bases aligning to TRBD2. Germline V gene lookup returns CDR1 LGHDT and CDR2 YNNKEL (reference sequence). The CDR3 has 15 amino acids. Losses at the gene ends were 4 bases for V and 6 bases for J; bases not matched to a gene: 11.